This T cell receptor beta chain was documented in a study of blood T cell repertoires in COVID-19. J gave up 8 bases and V 6 bases, and 3 bases lay outside the gene matches. The CDR3 runs to 13 residues. From germline, CDR1 is SNHLY and CDR2 FYNNEI. Across under 25 US areas, participants ranged in age from roughly 18 to 95 years. Assignment of participants to cohorts was predicated upon participant-reported clinical history. Donors of Cohort 3 who recovered were those that had two negative PCRs, clearance, or symptom resolution. Original analysis: The authors estimated nucleated cell counts from reference gene primer amplification. Sequenced by immunoSEQ multiplex PCR; TCRdb stores in-frame clones only, minus some. From that table come the V and J calls and clone size; the DNA was used to work out D and trimming. The table shows some 390,000 clones, with roughly 89% occurring only once.

The clonotype was recovered from a woman aged 25 to 39 who had recovered from COVID-19. The chain links TRBV2 to TRBJ1-6; 8 bases match TRBD1. The sample consisted of PBMCs or T cells enriched from blood (not recorded which). The CDR3 DNA is TGTGCCAGCAGGAAGGACAGGGATTCACCCCTCCACTTT. Protein sequence: CASRKDRDSPLHF.